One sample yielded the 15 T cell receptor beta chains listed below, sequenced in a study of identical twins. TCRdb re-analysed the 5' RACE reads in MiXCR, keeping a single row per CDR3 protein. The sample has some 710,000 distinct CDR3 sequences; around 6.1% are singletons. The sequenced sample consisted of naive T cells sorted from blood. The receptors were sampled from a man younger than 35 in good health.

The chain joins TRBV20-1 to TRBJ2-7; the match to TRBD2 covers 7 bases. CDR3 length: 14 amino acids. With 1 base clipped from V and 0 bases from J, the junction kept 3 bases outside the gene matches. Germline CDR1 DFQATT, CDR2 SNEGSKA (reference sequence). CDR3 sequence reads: CSARGREYSYEQYF. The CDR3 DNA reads TGCAGTGCTAGAGGGCGGGAGTACTCCTACGAGCAGTACTTC.

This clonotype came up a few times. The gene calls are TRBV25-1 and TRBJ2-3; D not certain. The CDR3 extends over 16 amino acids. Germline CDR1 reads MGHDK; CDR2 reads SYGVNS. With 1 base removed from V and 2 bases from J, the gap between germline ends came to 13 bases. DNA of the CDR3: TGTGCCAGCAGTGAATGGGGTTTATTGGACACAGATACGCAGTATTTT. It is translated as CASSEWGLLDTDTQYF.

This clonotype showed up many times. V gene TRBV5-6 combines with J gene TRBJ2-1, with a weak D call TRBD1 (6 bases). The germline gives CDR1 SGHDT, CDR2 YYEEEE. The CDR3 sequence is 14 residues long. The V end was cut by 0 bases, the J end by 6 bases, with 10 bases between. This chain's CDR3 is CASSLDLGGNEQFF. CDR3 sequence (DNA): TGTGCCAGCAGCTTGGATTTAGGGGGCAATGAGCAGTTCTTC.

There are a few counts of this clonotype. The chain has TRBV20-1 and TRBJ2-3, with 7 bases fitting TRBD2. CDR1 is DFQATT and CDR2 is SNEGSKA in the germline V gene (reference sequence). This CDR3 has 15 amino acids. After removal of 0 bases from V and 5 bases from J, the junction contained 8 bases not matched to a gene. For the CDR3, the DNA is TGCAGTGCTAGAGATCCGGCGGGAGTGCAAGATACGCAGTATTTT. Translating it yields CSARDPAGVQDTQYF.

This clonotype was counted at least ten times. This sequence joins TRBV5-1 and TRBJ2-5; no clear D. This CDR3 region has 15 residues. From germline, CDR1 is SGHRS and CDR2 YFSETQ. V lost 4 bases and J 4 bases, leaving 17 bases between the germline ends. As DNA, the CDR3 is TGCGCCAGCAGCCCGAGAGCTTCCCTGGGAGAGACCCAGTACTTC. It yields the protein CASSPRASLGETQYF.

The CDR3 bases are TGCGCCAGCAGCTCGAAGCGGGAGGGCCGGGGAAACATTCAGTACTTC. Its protein product is CASSSKREGRGNIQYF. The chain employs TRBV5-1 and TRBJ2-4, with 10 bases matching TRBD2. Germline-derived CDR1 and CDR2 are SGHRS and YFSETQ. V gave up 3 bases and J gave up 6 bases; unmatched junction bases: 9. This CDR3 is 16 amino acids long.

CDR3 in DNA: TGTGCCAGTAGTATCGGACAGATCCCGAACACCGGGGAGCTGTTTTTT. It specifies CASSIGQIPNTGELFF. The V and J genes are TRBV19 and TRBJ2-2; the D gene is possibly TRBD1 (6 bases). This CDR3 spans 16 amino acids. With 3 bases removed from V and 0 bases from J, the gap between germline ends came to 11 bases. Germline V gene data show CDR1 as LNHDA and CDR2 as SQIVND (reference sequence).

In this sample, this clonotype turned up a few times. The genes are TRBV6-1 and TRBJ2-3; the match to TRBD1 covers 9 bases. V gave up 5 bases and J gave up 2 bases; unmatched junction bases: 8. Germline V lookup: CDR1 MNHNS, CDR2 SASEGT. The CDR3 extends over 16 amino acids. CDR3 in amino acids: CASSHPDRGTTDTQYF. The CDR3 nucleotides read TGTGCCAGCAGTCATCCCGACAGGGGGACCACAGATACGCAGTATTTT.

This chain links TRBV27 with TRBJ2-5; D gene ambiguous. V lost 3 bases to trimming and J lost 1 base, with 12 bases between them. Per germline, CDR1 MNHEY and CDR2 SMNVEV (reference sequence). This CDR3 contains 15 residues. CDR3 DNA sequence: TGTGCCAGCAGTTTGGGTTTGGTAGCCCAAGAGACCCAGTACTTC. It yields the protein CASSLGLVAQETQYF.

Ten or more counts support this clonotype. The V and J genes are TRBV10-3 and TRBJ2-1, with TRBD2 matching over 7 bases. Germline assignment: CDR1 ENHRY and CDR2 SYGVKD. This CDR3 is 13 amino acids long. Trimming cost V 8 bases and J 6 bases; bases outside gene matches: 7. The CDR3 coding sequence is TGTGCCATCTCAGGACTAGTATCCAATGAGCAGTTCTTC. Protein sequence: CAISGLVSNEQFF.

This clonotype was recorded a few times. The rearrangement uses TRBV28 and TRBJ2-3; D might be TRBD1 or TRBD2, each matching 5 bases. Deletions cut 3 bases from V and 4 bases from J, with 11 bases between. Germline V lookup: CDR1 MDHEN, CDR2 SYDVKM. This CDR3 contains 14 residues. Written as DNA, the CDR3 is TGTGCCAGCAGTTTCACCGGGGCACCAGATACGCAGTATTTT. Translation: CASSFTGAPDTQYF.

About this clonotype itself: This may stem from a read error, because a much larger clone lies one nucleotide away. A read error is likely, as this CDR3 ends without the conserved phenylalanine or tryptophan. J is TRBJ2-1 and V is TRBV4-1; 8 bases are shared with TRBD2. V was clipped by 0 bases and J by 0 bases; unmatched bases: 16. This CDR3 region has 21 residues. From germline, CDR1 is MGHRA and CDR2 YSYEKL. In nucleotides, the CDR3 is TGCGCCAGCAGCCAAGATATCTCGGGACTAGTAATCAAGATCTCCTACAATGAGCAGTTCATC. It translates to CASSQDISGLVIKISYNEQFI.

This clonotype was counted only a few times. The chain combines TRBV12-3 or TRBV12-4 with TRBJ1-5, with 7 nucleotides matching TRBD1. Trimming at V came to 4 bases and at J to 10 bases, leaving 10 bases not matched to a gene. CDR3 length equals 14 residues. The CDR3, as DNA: TGTGCCAGCAGTTATTCGGGACAGTCAACTCCCCAGCATTTT. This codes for CASSYSGQSTPQHF.

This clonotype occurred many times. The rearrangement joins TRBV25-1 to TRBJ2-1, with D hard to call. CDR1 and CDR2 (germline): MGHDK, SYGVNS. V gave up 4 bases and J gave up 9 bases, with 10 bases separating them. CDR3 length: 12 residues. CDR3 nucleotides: TGTGCCAGCAGTGGGCAGTGGGGTGAGCAGTTCTTC. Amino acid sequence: CASSGQWGEQFF.

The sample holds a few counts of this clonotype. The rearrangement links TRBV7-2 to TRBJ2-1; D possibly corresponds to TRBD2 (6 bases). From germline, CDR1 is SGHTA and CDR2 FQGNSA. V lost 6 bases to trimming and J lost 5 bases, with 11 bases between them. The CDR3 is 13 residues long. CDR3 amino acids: CASSRLANNEQFF. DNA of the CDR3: TGTGCCAGCAGTCGTCTAGCGAACAATGAGCAGTTCTTC. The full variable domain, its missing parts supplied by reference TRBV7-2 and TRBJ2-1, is GAGVSQSPSNKVTEKGKDVELRCDPISGHTALYWYRQSLGQGLEFLIYFQGNSAPDKSGLPSDRFSAERTGGSVSTLTIQRTQQEDSAVYLCASSRLANNEQFFGPGTRLTVL.